The sequence of this T cell receptor beta chain was determined in a study of blood T cell repertoires in COVID-19. Overall study: Material from acute and convalescent COVID-19 was sourced from the United States, Italy and Spain. Sample material is recorded as cDNA or gDNA derived from T cells, B-cell-depleted T cells, or PBMCs.

The CDR3 length is 15 residues. Germline CDR1 SGDLS, CDR2 YYNGEE. Losses at the gene ends were 1 base for V and 2 bases for J; bases not matched to a gene: 5. In the source study's methods: Counts of nucleated cells, estimated from reference gene primer amplification, were obtained. TCRdb keeps only in-frame clones here, not all; method: immunoSEQ multiplex PCR. V, J and clone size are taken as reported in that table, and D and trimming were inferred from the DNA itself. The sample carries some 130,000 clones, around 73% recorded once. The sequencing input was peripheral blood. The chain employs TRBV9 and TRBJ2-7; 8 bases are a match to TRBD1. This TCR derives from a man aged 60 to 75 who had recovered from COVID-19. The DNA of the CDR3 is TGTGCCAGCAGCGTAAGTCAGGGGGCAACCTACGAGCAGTACTTC. Translating gives CASSVSQGATYEQYF.